This is a list of T cell receptor beta chains from one sample in a study of metastatic and nonmetastatic thyroid tumors. TCRdb reprocessed the PCR reads via MiXCR. The sample holds roughly 36,000 clones, more than 10% seen once. The material sequenced was blood. Every receptor here comes from a female donor with papillary thyroid cancer or a benign thyroid nodule (not recorded which). Some clones in this sample may be carry-over from other donors' samples. CDR3s include the opening cysteine and the closing phenylalanine or tryptophan. Each record gives: clone size, D gene, V gene, J gene, CDR3 DNA, CDR3 protein. A D gene is named only where the DNA matches it firmly. The size field is filled for only some rows; it gives once, few, many or a size class.

size: many; D: TRBD2; V: TRBV30; J: TRBJ2-1; DNA: TGTTCCTGGAGTCGGGCTAGCGGGCCCTCCTACAATGAGCAGTTCTTC; CDR3: CSWSRASGPSYNEQFF
size: few; D: -; V: TRBV5-1; J: TRBJ2-2; DNA: TGCGCCAGCAGCTTGGAGGCCGCCCGTCGTACCGGGGAGCTGTTTTTT; CDR3: CASSLEAARRTGELFF
size: many; D: TRBD2; V: TRBV5-4; J: TRBJ2-7; DNA: TGTGCCAGCCGACAAGGGACTAGCGTCACCTACGAGCAGTACTTC; CDR3: CASRQGTSVTYEQYF
size: medium-sized; D: TRBD1; V: TRBV6-2/TRBV6-3; J: TRBJ2-7; DNA: TGTGCCAGCAGTTGGGGACAGGGGAGCTCCTACGAGCAGTACTTC; CDR3: CASSWGQGSSYEQYF
size: few; D: -; V: TRBV7-9; J: TRBJ2-7; DNA: TGTGCCAGCAGCCCAGGAGCCTACGAGCAGTACTTC; CDR3: CASSPGAYEQYF
size: many; D: -; V: TRBV9; J: TRBJ2-4; DNA: TGTGCCAGCAGTGGGGGCAGGACCAAAAACATTCAGTACTTC; CDR3: CASSGGRTKNIQYF
size: many; D: -; V: TRBV2; J: TRBJ2-7; DNA: TGTGCCAGCTCGGGGCAGACGGGCGGCGAGCAGTACTTC; CDR3: CASSGQTGGEQYF
size: many; D: -; V: TRBV28; J: TRBJ2-4; DNA: TGTGCCAGCAGTTCTTCCTTAGTAGCCAAAAACATTCAGTACTTC; CDR3: CASSSSLVAKNIQYF
size: many; D: -; V: TRBV6-4; J: TRBJ2-2; DNA: TGTGCCAGCAGTGACAGGGACACCGGGGAGCTGTTTTTT; CDR3: CASSDRDTGELFF
size: many; D: TRBD2; V: TRBV6-5; J: TRBJ2-1; DNA: TGTGCCAGCAGTAGGACTAGCGGGAGGGCCCGGGGGGGTTACAATGAGCAGTTCTTC; CDR3: CASSRTSGRARGGYNEQFF
size: -; D: -; V: TRBV19; J: TRBJ2-3; DNA: TGTGCCAGTTCTCTATCGGGGGCCACAGATACTCAGTATTTT; CDR3: CASSLSGATDTQYF
size: many; D: TRBD1; V: TRBV19; J: TRBJ1-1; DNA: TGTGCCAGTAGTGAAGCGGACAGGGGCGCTTTCTTT; CDR3: CASSEADRGAFF
size: many; D: TRBD2; V: TRBV11-2; J: TRBJ2-3; DNA: TGTGCCAGCAACGAGCGGGGGCTGACAGATACGCAGTATTTT; CDR3: CASNERGLTDTQYF
size: many; D: -; V: TRBV5-6; J: TRBJ2-7; DNA: TGTGCCAGCAGCTTCCTTTACGAGCAGTACTTC; CDR3: CASSFLYEQYF
size: many; D: TRBD1; V: TRBV6-1; J: TRBJ1-2; DNA: TGTGCCAGCTCCCGGGACAGGGACAACTATGGCTACACCTTC; CDR3: CASSRDRDNYGYTF
size: many; D: -; V: TRBV27; J: TRBJ2-1; DNA: TGTGCCAGCAGTGGGGGGGCTAGGGGCGATGAGCAGTTCTTC; CDR3: CASSGGARGDEQFF
size: -; D: TRBD1; V: TRBV6-6; J: TRBJ2-7; DNA: TGTGCCAGCAGTTACCGACAGGGGGTCACCTACGAGCAGTACTTC; CDR3: CASSYRQGVTYEQYF
size: many; D: -; V: TRBV4-2; J: TRBJ1-1; DNA: TGTGCCAGCAGCCAAGTTTCCCCAGGCTCGAACACTGAAGCTTTCTTT; CDR3: CASSQVSPGSNTEAFF
size: many; D: -; V: TRBV25-1; J: TRBJ1-2; DNA: TGTGCCAGCAGTGCTGAGGGTTATGGCTACACCTTC; CDR3: CASSAEGYGYTF
size: many; D: -; V: TRBV5-1; J: TRBJ2-5; DNA: TGCGCCAGTTATGACTTCTCAGCTCAAGAGACCCAGTACTTC; CDR3: CASYDFSAQETQYF
size: many; D: TRBD1; V: TRBV2; J: TRBJ1-2; DNA: TGTGCCAGCAGTTGGACAGGGGGCACGGGCTACACCTTC; CDR3: CASSWTGGTGYTF
size: many; D: -; V: TRBV7-8; J: TRBJ1-4; DNA: TGTGCCAGCAGCATGCAGGGTTTCGACGAAAAACTGTTTTTT; CDR3: CASSMQGFDEKLFF
size: many; D: TRBD2; V: TRBV6-1; J: TRBJ2-7; DNA: TGTGCCAGCAGTGAATCGACTAGCGGCCCCTACGAGCAGTACTTC; CDR3: CASSESTSGPYEQYF
size: -; D: TRBD1; V: TRBV28; J: TRBJ2-2; DNA: TGTGCCAGCAGTATTTCGATAGGGACAGGGGGCACCGGGGAGCTGTTTTTT; CDR3: CASSISIGTGGTGELFF
size: -; D: TRBD1; V: TRBV5-1; J: TRBJ1-2; DNA: TGCGCCAGCAGCTTGGGACAGGGACCTTCCTCCATTCGGTATGGCTACACCTTC; CDR3: CASSLGQGPSSIRYGYTF
size: many; D: -; V: TRBV19; J: TRBJ1-4; DNA: TGTGCCAGTAGTTTTTTCCTGAACAGGGCCAGGGAAAAACTGTTTTTT; CDR3: CASSFFLNRAREKLFF
size: medium-sized; D: -; V: TRBV6-2/TRBV6-3; J: TRBJ2-3; DNA: TGTGCCAGCAGTGGCGGGACTGACGGGGTGGATACGCAGTATTTT; CDR3: CASSGGTDGVDTQYF
size: many; D: -; V: TRBV19; J: TRBJ2-5; DNA: TGTGCCAGTAGTATTTCAGGGAAAGAGACCCAGTACTTC; CDR3: CASSISGKETQYF
size: many; D: -; V: TRBV20-1; J: TRBJ2-4; DNA: TGCAGTGCTAGACAGGAAAACATTCAGTACTTC; CDR3: CSARQENIQYF
size: few; D: TRBD2; V: TRBV15; J: TRBJ2-7; DNA: TGTGCCACCAGCAGCCGTGACGGGAGGGCTCCCTACAAGCAGTACTTC; CDR3: CATSSRDGRAPYKQYF
size: many; D: -; V: TRBV6-1; J: TRBJ2-7; DNA: TGTGCCAGCAGTGTAGACGGGCCGACTCGGGAGCAGTACTTC; CDR3: CASSVDGPTREQYF
size: many; D: -; V: TRBV10-3; J: TRBJ2-6; DNA: TGTGCCATCAGCGAGTCTGGGACCAACGTCCTGACTTTC; CDR3: CAISESGTNVLTF
size: many; D: TRBD2; V: TRBV11-2; J: TRBJ2-1; DNA: TGTGCCAGCAGCGGGGGACTAGCGGGAGTCAATGAGCAGTTCTTC; CDR3: CASSGGLAGVNEQFF
size: many; D: -; V: TRBV6-1; J: TRBJ2-5; DNA: TGTGCCAGCAGTGAAGGCGACAGCCTTATTCGACAAGAGACCCAGTACTTC; CDR3: CASSEGDSLIRQETQYF
size: many; D: TRBD2; V: TRBV7-2; J: TRBJ2-1; DNA: TGTGCCAGCAGCCGCGGGACTAGCGGGATCAATGAGCAGTTCTTC; CDR3: CASSRGTSGINEQFF
size: many; D: -; V: TRBV6-1; J: TRBJ2-1; DNA: TGTGCCAGCAGGGGGGGGGGGCAGGGGGTAGGACATGAGCAGTTCTTC; CDR3: CASRGGGQGVGHEQFF
size: many; D: -; V: TRBV5-4; J: TRBJ1-1; DNA: TGTGCCAGCAGCCTGTGGGGGGGCGGCACTGAAGCTTTCTTT; CDR3: CASSLWGGGTEAFF
size: -; D: -; V: TRBV20-1; J: TRBJ2-1; DNA: TGCAGTGCTAGAGATGTGGAGAGCTCCTACAATGGGCAGTTCTTC; CDR3: CSARDVESSYNGQFF
size: many; D: -; V: TRBV6-2/TRBV6-3; J: TRBJ1-2; DNA: TGTGCCAGCAGTTTCGGACAGTATGGCTACACCTTC; CDR3: CASSFGQYGYTF
size: many; D: -; V: TRBV7-2; J: TRBJ1-1; DNA: TGTGCCAGCAGGATGCCGATGTGGCAGGCTATGAACACTGAAGCTTTCTTT; CDR3: CASRMPMWQAMNTEAFF
size: many; D: TRBD1; V: TRBV7-2; J: TRBJ2-7; DNA: TGTGCCAGCAGCTCGGGGACAGGGGGTGGAGAGCAGTACTTC; CDR3: CASSSGTGGGEQYF